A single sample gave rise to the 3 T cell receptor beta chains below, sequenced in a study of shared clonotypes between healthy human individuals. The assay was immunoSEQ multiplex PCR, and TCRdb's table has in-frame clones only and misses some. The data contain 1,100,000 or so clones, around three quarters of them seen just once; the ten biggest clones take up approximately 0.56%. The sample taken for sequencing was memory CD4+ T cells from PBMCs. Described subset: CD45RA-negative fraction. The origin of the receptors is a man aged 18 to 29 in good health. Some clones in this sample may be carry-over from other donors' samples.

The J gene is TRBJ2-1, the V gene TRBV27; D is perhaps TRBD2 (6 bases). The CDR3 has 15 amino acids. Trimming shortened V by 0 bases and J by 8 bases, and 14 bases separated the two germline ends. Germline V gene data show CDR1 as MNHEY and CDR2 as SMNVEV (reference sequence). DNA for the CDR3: TGTGCCAGCAGTTTATCGATCCGATGGGACTATGAGCAGTTCTTC. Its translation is CASSLSIRWDYEQFF.

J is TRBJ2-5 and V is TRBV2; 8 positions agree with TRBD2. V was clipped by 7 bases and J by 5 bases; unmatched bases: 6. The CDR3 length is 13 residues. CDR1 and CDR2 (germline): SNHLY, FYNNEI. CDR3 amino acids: CASNTGGRETQYF. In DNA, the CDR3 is TGTGCCAGCAATACGGGAGGGAGGGAGACCCAGTACTTC.

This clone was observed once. The CDR3 region has the DNA TGTGCCAGCAGCTCCATTAGCAATCAGCCCCAGCATTTT. The encoded protein is CASSSISNQPQHF. The rearrangement links TRBV27 to TRBJ1-5, with unresolved D. CDR1 is MNHEY and CDR2 is SMNVEV in the germline V gene (reference sequence). Trimming pared 6 bases from V and 0 bases from J, leaving 6 bases between. This CDR3 contains 13 residues.